The present T cell receptor (beta chain) was sequenced within a study of shared clonotypes between healthy human individuals. The CDR3 is 13 residues long. V was pared by 0 bases and J by 3 bases, with 8 bases between. Germline lookup yields CDR1 GTSNPN and CDR2 SVGIG (reference sequence). This table comes from immunoSEQ multiplex PCR, and its TCRdb copy is limited to in-frame clones, with some not included. The data contain about 1 million clones, more than 65% of them seen just once; the ten biggest clones take up about 1.5%. The chain uses TRBV30 and TRBJ1-2; unclear D gene. Material: memory CD4+ T cells sorted from blood. Subset given: CD45RA-negative fraction. This sequence originates from a man aged 18 to 29 in good health. The CDR3 reads CAWSVGFYYGYTF. The CDR3 coding sequence is TGTGCCTGGAGTGTCGGGTTCTACTATGGCTACACCTTC.